This passage covers 9 T cell receptor beta chains from one sample sequenced in a study of cytomegalovirus exposure and HLA in healthy donors. PCR was performed using 60 Vbeta and 13 Jbeta primers. Sequencing was performed with immunoSEQ multiplex PCR; in TCRdb, only in-frame clones are kept and a portion is missing. The table records about 140,000 clones, approximately 80% of them present only once. Sequenced sample: PBMCs. Receptors were obtained from a man between 35 and 55 years old in good health and CMV-seronegative.

V and J are TRBV7-9 and TRBJ1-4, with D unresolved. The CDR3 is 19 residues long. Looked up from germline, CDR1 is SEHNR and CDR2 is FQNEAQ (reference sequence). V lost 4 bases and J 7 bases, leaving 28 bases between the germline ends. The CDR3 reads CASSSRKTDYGAGSEKLFF. The CDR3 coding sequence is TGTGCCAGCAGCTCCAGAAAGACGGATTATGGTGCGGGTAGTGAAAAACTGTTTTTT.

This chain links TRBV5-1 with TRBJ2-5; D not certain. The V gene's germline CDR1 is SGHRS and CDR2 YFSETQ. The CDR3 extends over 12 amino acids. Trimming pared 4 bases from V and 6 bases from J, leaving 10 bases between. The CDR3 loop is CASSNSVKTQYF. CDR3 coding DNA: TGCGCCAGCAGCAATTCCGTAAAGACCCAGTACTTC.

The chain joins TRBV4-1 to TRBJ1-2; 7 nucleotides line up with TRBD1. CDR3 size: 14 residues. V shed 4 bases and J 8 bases; nucleotides not matched to a gene: 10. Germline V gene lookup returns CDR1 MGHRA and CDR2 YSYEKL. The CDR3 region is CASSPTDRESGYTF. The CDR3 region has the DNA TGCGCCAGCAGCCCGACCGACAGGGAGAGCGGCTACACCTTC.

The CDR3 is CASSLIASPKPSPLHF. CDR3 nucleotide sequence: TGCGCCAGCAGCTTGATCGCGAGTCCGAAACCTTCACCCCTCCACTTT. The chain links TRBV5-1 to TRBJ1-6; D ambiguous. CDR3 length: 16 amino acids. The germline V gene encodes CDR1 SGHRS and CDR2 YFSETQ. Trimming pared 1 base from V and 9 bases from J, leaving 17 bases between.

The CDR3 here is CASSDRLGGAYEQYF. CDR3 coding DNA: TGTGCCAGCAGTGATCGCCTCGGGGGTGCCTACGAGCAGTACTTC. The V call is TRBV6-1, the J call TRBJ2-7; D perhaps matches TRBD2 (6 bases). Germline values: CDR1 MNHNS, CDR2 SASEGT. CDR3 length: 15 residues. Trimming left V 3 bases short and J 2 bases short, with 14 bases between.

CDR3: CASSSLASTDTQYF. CDR3 nucleotides: TGTGCCAGCAGTTCACTAGCCAGCACAGATACGCAGTATTTT. The V and J genes are TRBV27 and TRBJ2-3, with D possibly matching TRBD2 (6 bases). CDR1 is MNHEY, CDR2 SMNVEV, per germline (reference sequence). The CDR3 is 14 residues long. V gave up 4 bases and J gave up 0 bases, with 8 bases separating them.

The chain links TRBV11-2 to TRBJ2-7; 8 bases match TRBD2. Per germline, CDR1 SGHAT and CDR2 FQNNGV. Trimming at V came to 5 bases and at J to 5 bases, leaving 11 bases not matched to a gene. This CDR3 spans 15 amino acids. The CDR3 loop is CASSPITLRGDEQYF. The CDR3 DNA sequence: TGTGCCAGCAGCCCTATAACCCTGCGGGGGGACGAGCAGTACTTC.

The genes are TRBV6-6 and TRBJ1-2, with D possibly matching TRBD1 (6 bases). CDR1 and CDR2 (germline): MNHNY, SVGAGI (reference sequence). The V end was cut by 0 bases, the J end by 13 bases, with 24 bases between. The CDR3 is 16 amino acids. The CDR3 DNA is TGTGCCAGCAGTTACTCAGCCGGGGGGGCGTCGGAGCGCTCCACCTTC. Translated: CASSYSAGGASERSTF.

The chain combines TRBV7-8 with TRBJ1-4; TRBD1 might be the D (6 bases). Per germline, CDR1 SGHVS and CDR2 FQNEAQ. Trimming took 5 bases from V and 13 from J, leaving 29 bases between them. The CDR3 runs to 17 residues. CDR3 protein: CASSPHPLDSPTARLFF. In nucleotides, the CDR3 is TGTGCCAGCAGCCCCCACCCCCTGGACAGCCCCACTGCTAGACTGTTTTTT. The full variable domain, in which reference TRBV7-8 and TRBJ1-4 provide the parts outside the CDR3, is GAGVSQSPRYKVAKRGQDVALRCDPISGHVSLFWYQQALGQGPEFLTYFQNEAQLDKSGLPSDRFFAERPEGSVSTLKIQRTQQEDSAVYLCASSPHPLDSPTARLFFGSGTQLSVL.